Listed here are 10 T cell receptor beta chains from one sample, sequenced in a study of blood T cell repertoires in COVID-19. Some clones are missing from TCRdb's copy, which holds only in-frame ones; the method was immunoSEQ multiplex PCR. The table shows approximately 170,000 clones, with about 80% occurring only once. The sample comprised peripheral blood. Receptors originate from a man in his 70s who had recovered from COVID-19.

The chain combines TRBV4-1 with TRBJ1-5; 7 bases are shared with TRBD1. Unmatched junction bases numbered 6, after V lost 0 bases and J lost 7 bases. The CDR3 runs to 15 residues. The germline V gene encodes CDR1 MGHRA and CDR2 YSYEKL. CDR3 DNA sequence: TGCGCCAGCAGCCAAGATGAGACAGGGCGCCAGCCCCAGCATTTT. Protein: CASSQDETGRQPQHF.

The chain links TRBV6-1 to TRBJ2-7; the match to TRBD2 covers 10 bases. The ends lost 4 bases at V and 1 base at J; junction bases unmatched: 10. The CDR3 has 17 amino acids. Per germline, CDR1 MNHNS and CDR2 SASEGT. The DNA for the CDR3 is TGTGCCAGCAGTGGCATCATTCTAGCGGGAGTGTCCTACGAGCAGTACTTC. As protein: CASSGIILAGVSYEQYF.

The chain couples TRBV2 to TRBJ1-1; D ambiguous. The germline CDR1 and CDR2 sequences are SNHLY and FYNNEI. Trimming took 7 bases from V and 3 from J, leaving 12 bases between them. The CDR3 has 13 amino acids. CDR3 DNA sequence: TGTGCCAGCAAGGTATTTGAGGACACTGAAGCTTTCTTT. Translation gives CASKVFEDTEAFF.

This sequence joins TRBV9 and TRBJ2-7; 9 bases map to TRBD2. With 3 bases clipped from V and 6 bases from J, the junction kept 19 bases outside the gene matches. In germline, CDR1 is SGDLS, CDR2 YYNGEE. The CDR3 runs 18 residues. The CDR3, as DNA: TGTGCCAGCAGCGCCAAATCCGGGACTAGCACTTTGTTGGGCGAGCAGTACTTC. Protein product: CASSAKSGTSTLLGEQYF. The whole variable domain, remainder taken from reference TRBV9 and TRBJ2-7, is DSGVTQTPKHLITATGQRVTLRCSPRSGDLSVYWYQQSLDQGLQFLIQYYNGEERAKGNILERFSAQQFPDLHSELNLSSLELGDSALYFCASSAKSGTSTLLGEQYFGPGTRLTVT.

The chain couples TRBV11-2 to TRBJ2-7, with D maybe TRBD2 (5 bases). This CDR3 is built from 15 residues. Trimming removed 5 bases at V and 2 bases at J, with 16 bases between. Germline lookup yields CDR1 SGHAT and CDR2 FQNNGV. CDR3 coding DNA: TGTGCCAGCAGCCCGGAGGCGGTACCAACCTACGAGCAGTACTTC. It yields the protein CASSPEAVPTYEQYF.

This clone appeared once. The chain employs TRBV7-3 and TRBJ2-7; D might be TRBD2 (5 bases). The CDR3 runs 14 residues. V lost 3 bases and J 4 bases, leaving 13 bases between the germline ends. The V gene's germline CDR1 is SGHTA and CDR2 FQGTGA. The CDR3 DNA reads TGTGCCAGCAGCTTCGGTGGGAGAGGGTACGAGCAGTACTTC. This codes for CASSFGGRGYEQYF.

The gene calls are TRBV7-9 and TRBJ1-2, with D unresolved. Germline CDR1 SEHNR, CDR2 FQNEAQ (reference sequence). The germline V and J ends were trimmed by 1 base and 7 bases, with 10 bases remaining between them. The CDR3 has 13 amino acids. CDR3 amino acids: CASSLETSGGYTF. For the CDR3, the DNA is TGTGCCAGCAGCTTAGAGACTTCGGGTGGCTACACCTTC.

The CDR3 DNA follows: TGTGCCAGCAGCCAAGAGGGACGGCAGGGGATTCAGTACTTC. Its translation is CASSQEGRQGIQYF. The chain is built from TRBV3-1 (or the pseudogene TRBV3-2) and TRBJ2-4; D is possibly TRBD1 (6 bases). The CDR3 totals 14 residues. Germline CDR1 reads LGHDT; CDR2 reads YNNKEL (reference sequence). V dropped 0 bases and J dropped 10 bases, with 13 bases sitting between them.

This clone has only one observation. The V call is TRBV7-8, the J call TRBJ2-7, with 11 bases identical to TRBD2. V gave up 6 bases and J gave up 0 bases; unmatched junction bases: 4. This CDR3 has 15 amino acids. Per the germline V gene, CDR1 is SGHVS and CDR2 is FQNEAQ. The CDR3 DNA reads TGTGCCAGCAGATCTAGCGGGGGGAGCTCCTACGAGCAGTACTTC. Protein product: CASRSSGGSSYEQYF. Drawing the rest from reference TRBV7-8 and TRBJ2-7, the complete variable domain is GAGVSQSPRYKVAKRGQDVALRCDPISGHVSLFWYQQALGQGPEFLTYFQNEAQLDKSGLPSDRFFAERPEGSVSTLKIQRTQQEDSAVYLCASRSSGGSSYEQYFGPGTRLTVT.

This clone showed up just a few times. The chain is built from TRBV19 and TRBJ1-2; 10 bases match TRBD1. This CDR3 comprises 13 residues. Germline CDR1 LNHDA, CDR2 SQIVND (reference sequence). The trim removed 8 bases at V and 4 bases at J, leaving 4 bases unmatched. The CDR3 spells CASARDRGYGYTF. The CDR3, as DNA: TGTGCCAGTGCGCGGGACAGGGGCTATGGCTACACCTTC.